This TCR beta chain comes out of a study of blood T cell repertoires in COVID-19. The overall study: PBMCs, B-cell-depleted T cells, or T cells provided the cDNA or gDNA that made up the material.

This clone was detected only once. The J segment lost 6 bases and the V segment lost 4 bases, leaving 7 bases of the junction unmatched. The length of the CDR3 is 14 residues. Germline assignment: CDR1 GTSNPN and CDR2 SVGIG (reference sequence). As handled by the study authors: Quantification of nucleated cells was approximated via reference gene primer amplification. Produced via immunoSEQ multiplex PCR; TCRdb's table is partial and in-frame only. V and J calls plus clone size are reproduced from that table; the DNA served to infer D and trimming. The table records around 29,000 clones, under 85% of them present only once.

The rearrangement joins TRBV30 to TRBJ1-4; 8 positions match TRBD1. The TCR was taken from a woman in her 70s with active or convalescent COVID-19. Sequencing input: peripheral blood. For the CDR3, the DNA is TGTGCCTGGACGCGGGGACAGGAAGATGAAAAACTGTTTTTT. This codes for CAWTRGQEDEKLFF.